These T cell receptor beta chains were read from a single sample in a study of CD4 T cells in relation to SARS-CoV-2 and coronaviruses. Clones were sequenced by immunoSEQ multiplex PCR, and TCRdb holds only the in-frame ones, with some missing. Among 20,000 to 25,000 clones, 74% were seen once, and the ten largest hold roughly an eighth. Their antigen targets remain unknown. Sequencing was carried out using CD4+ T cells from PBMCs, cultured in vitro. Every receptor here comes from a human donor in good health. Each CDR3 is given with its conserved first and last residue. The D gene is left open where the match is weak. Expanded clones get a size class; other rows say once, few or many, or leave the size out.

TRBV6-1,TRBD2,-,TRBJ2-3,TGTGCCAGCAGTGAAGATATATTCCTGGGGGGGAGGATGGATACGCAGTATTTT,CASSEDIFLGGRMDTQYF
TRBV11-2,TRBD2,-,TRBJ2-7,TGTGCCAGCAGTCCACTATCCGGGACTAGCGGGAGGTCCTACGAGCAGTACTTC,CASSPLSGTSGRSYEQYF
TRBV7-9,-,-,TRBJ2-5,TGTGCCAGCCGAGGACCCGAGGAGACCCAGTACTTC,CASRGPEETQYF
TRBV20-1,TRBD1,-,TRBJ2-7,TGCAGTGCTAGTCGAGCCTCAACGACAGGGGTTGATGAGCAGTACTTC,CSASRASTTGVDEQYF
TRBV2,-,-,TRBJ1-6,TGTGCGGGGGGGGGCCAGGCTATTTCACCCCTCCACTTT,CAGGGQAISPLHF
TRBV27,-,-,TRBJ1-2,TGTGCCAGCAGTTTATCGGGACCGGGTGGCTACACCTTC,CASSLSGPGGYTF
TRBV10-1,-,-,TRBJ2-2,TGCGCCAGCAGTGTAACGACTCTGGGAACCGGGGAGCTGTTTTTT,CASSVTTLGTGELFF
TRBV5-1,-,-,TRBJ2-7,TGCGCCAGCAGCTTGGAGGGGGTAATCTACGAGCAGTACTTC,CASSLEGVIYEQYF
TRBV4-1,TRBD2,-,TRBJ2-7,TGCGCCAGCAGCCAACGTTCGGGAGGCTTCTACGAGCAGTACTTC,CASSQRSGGFYEQYF
TRBV18,-,once,TRBJ1-4,TGTGCCAGCTCACCAGGGACTGACGAAAAACTGTTTTTT,CASSPGTDEKLFF
TRBV24-1,-,-,TRBJ1-2,TGTGCCACCAGTGATTTTGTGGGGTCTGGCTACACCTTC,CATSDFVGSGYTF
TRBV19,TRBD2,-,TRBJ2-3,TGTGCCAGTAGCCGACCCTTGCTAGCGGGAGGAACAGATACGCAGTATTTT,CASSRPLLAGGTDTQYF
TRBV3-1/TRBV3-2,TRBD2,-,TRBJ2-1,TGTGCCAGCAGCCAAGTAAGCGGGAGTAGTTTGAATGAGCAGTTCTTC,CASSQVSGSSLNEQFF
TRBV12-3/TRBV12-4,-,few,TRBJ1-1,TGTGCCAGCAGTTTAGACAGGGACACTGAAGCTTTCTTT,CASSLDRDTEAFF
TRBV3-1/TRBV3-2,-,once,TRBJ2-4,TGTGCCAGCAGCCGGGGGCAAAACATTCAGTACTTC,CASSRGQNIQYF
TRBV5-1,TRBD2,-,TRBJ2-3,TGCGCCAGCAGCTTGGCGCTAGCGGGAGCCACAGATACGCAGTATTTT,CASSLALAGATDTQYF
TRBV7-9,TRBD1,few,TRBJ2-1,TGTGCCAGCAGCTTACACGGGACAGGCGATTACAATGAGCAGTTCTTC,CASSLHGTGDYNEQFF